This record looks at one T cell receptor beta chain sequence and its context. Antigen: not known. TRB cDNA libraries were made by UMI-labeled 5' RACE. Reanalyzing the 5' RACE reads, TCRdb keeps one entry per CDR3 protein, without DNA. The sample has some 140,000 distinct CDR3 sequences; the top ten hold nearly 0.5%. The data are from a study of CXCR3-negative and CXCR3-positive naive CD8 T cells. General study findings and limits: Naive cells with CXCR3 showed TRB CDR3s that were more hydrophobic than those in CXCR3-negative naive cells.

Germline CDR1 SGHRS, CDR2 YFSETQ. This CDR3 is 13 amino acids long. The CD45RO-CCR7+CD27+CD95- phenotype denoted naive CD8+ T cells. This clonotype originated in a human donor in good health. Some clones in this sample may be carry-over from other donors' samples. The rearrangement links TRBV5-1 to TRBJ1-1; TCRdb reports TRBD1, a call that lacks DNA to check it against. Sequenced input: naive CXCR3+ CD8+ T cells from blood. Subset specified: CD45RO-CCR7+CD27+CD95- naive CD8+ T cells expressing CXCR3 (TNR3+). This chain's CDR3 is CASSYGGGTEAFF.